This entry is about one T cell receptor beta chain. Its antigen remains unidentified. Time point specified: pretreatment peripheral blood. Repertoires were generated with immunoSEQ multiplex PCR, while TCRdb's copy carries only in-frame clones and drops some. The table includes approximately 100,000 clones, more than 70% detected once. The sample belongs to a study of PD-L1 blockade in urothelial cancer. Study as a whole: Dosed intravenously at 1,200 mg every 3 weeks, atezolizumab was initiated by patients at some point between 2013 and 2014. Once treatment had started, blood was analyzed at 3 weeks (second dose) and again at 6 weeks. Study-level findings and limits: Clones that were tumor-associated expanded more in the blood of durable-benefit patients at 3 weeks.

The TCR was taken from a woman older than 75 with urothelial cancer. Sequenced material: PBMCs, taken around atezolizumab (anti-PD-L1) treatment.

Here the CDR3 reads CASSAEGDEQFF. The CDR3 coding sequence is TGTGCCAGCAGTGCCGAGGGGGATGAGCAGTTCTTC. The rearrangement links TRBV2 to TRBJ2-1, with D possibly matching TRBD1 (6 bases). The CDR3 is made up of 12 amino acids. CDR1 is SNHLY, CDR2 FYNNEI, per germline. Deletions cut 4 bases from V and 8 bases from J, with 9 bases between. Combining the CDR3 with reference TRBV2 and TRBJ2-1 gives the whole variable domain EPEVTQTPSHQVTQMGQEVILRCVPISNHLYFYWYRQILGQKVEFLVSFYNNEISEKSEIFDDQFSVERPDGSNFTLKIRSTKLEDSAMYFCASSAEGDEQFFGPGTRLTVL.